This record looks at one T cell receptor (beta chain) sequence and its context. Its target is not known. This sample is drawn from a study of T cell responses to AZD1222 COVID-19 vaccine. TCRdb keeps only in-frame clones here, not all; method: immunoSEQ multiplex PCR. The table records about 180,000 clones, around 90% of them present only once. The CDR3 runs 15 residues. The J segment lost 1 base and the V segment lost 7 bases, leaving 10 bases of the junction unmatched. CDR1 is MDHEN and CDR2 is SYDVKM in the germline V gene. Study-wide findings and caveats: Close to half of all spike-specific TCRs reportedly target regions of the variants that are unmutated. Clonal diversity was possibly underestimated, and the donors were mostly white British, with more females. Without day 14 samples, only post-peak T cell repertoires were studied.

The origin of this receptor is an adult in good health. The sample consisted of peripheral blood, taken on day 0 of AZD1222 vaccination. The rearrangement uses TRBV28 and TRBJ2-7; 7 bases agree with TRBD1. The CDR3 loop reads CASTETGAASYEQYF. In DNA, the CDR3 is TGTGCCAGCACCGAAACAGGGGCCGCTTCCTACGAGCAGTACTTC.